This TCR beta chain was captured by sequencing in a study of neurological immune-mediated disorders (dated by TCRdb to the late 2010s). With regard to the full study: The study compared peripheral blood TCR-beta repertoires of HTLV-I-associated myelopathy (HAM/TSP) patients, multiple sclerosis patients and healthy controls using UMI-based sequencing. Alongside PBMC samples, the set of about 97 TCR-beta libraries contained longitudinal samples, technical triplicates, and paired CD4+ and CD8+ T-cell subsets that had been sorted. The cohort included some 66 subjects: some 14 with HAM/TSP, about 35 with multiple sclerosis, and 20 healthy controls. Study-level results and caveats: Expanded clones from different subjects shared no identical CDR3 amino acid sequences, which suggests that TCR-beta repertoires were private in all groups. The highest TCR clonal expansion was observed in HAM/TSP patients, whereas the lowest was observed in MS patients, even when compared with healthy controls.

Via the germline V gene (reference sequence), CDR1 is SGHAT and CDR2 FQDESV. V loses 1 base, J loses 5 bases, and the germline ends lie 8 bases apart. The CDR3 numbers 13 residues from cysteine through phenylalanine. Just the 39-base CDR3 DNA is kept, in frame starting at base 1. To synthesize cDNA, template-switch 5'RACE was performed with a primer carrying a 10-nucleotide random unique molecular identifier so that each TCR transcript was tagged. Over 180 million TCR-beta sequences, covering 15-18 subjects, were produced in each sequencing run. The RNeasy kit was used for extraction of total RNA. The KAPA Real-time Library Amplification kit was used to amplify TCR-beta VDJ regions with primers for the TCR constant region and the 5'RACE anchor. A first PCR added sample indexes and Illumina adaptors, after which a second PCR increased the library yield. After Ampure bead purification, the roughly 650 bp TCR product was size-selected on a 2% E-gel SizeSelection system. Before pooling, library quality was assessed on a Bioanalyzer, concentration was determined with Qubit, and library quantification was performed with the Kapa Library Quantification kit. Paired-end 2 x 150 bp sequencing of the libraries was performed on an Illumina HiSeq 2500. To increase sequence diversity, roughly 24-32% phiX was spiked into each library pool. Processing in the source paper ran as follows. Quality-filtered reads were processed with the UMI-based MiGEC pipeline, which removed over 75% of raw TCR sequences during error correction. VDJ genes were aligned to IMGT germline references, and clonotypes were defined by unique CDR3 amino acid sequence plus V-J genes. VDJtools evaluated clonal expansion, Shannon diversity and CDR3 relatedness (CalcPairwiseDistances, ClusterSamples); CLCbio workbench built phylogenetic trees. A clone was classed as expanded if it had 8 or more unique UMIs, a cutoff based on coefficient-of-variation modelling across technical triplicates. The public reads were reanalyzed by TCRdb: fastp trimming at Q25, MiXCR alignment, in-frame beta chains only. Under each unique CDR3 protein, matching rows form one entry showing the most common genes and DNA. The authors' filters were not applied to this entry. This sample is represented by tens of thousands of distinct CDR3 sequences; over 9% of them were singletons. 1.8% of the sample belongs to the ten largest clones.

This clonotype was recorded many times. This clone's antigen is unknown. Within one base of it there is no much larger clone, and no base qualities were kept. The healthy controls were volunteers from blood banks in Maryland, USA. For unsorted PBMC libraries, 2 million PBMCs were used after storage in RNAlater at -80 degrees C until RNA extraction. PBMCs were separated from peripheral blood using Ficoll-Hypaque density gradient centrifugation and then cryopreserved in liquid nitrogen. The material sequenced was PBMCs. The V and J genes are TRBV11-1 and TRBJ1-1; the D segment cannot be called with confidence. The TCR comes from a man aged 40-50 years in good health. The DNA sequence is as follows: TGTGCCAGCAGCTTAGTAACTGGTACTGAAGCTTTCTTT. This sequence encodes CASSLVTGTEAFF. Extended through the reference TRBV11-1 and TRBJ1-1 proteins, this CDR3 yields the full variable domain: EAEVAQSPRYKITEKSQAVAFWCDPISGHATLYWYRQILGQGPELLVQFQDESVVDDSQLPKDRFSAERLKGVDSTLKIQPAELGDSAMYLCASSLVTGTEAFFGQGTRLTVV.